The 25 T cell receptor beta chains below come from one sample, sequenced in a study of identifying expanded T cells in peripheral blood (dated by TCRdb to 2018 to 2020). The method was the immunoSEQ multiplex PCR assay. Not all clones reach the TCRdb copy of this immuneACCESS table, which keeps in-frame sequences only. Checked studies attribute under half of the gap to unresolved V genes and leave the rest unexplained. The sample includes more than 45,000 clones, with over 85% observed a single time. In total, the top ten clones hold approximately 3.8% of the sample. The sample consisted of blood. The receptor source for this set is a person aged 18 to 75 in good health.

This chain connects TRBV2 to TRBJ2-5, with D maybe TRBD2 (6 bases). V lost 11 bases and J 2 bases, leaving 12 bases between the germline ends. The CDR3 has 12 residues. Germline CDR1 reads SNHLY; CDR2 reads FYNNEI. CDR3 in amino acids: CAGRLVQETQYF. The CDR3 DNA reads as TGTGCCGGCCGACTAGTTCAAGAGACCCAGTACTTC.

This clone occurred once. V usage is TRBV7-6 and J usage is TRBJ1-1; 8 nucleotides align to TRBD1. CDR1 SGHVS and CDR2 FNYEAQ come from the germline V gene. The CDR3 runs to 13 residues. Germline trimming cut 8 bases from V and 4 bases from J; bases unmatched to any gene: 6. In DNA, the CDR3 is TGTGCCAGCGTGGACAGGGTGGGCACTGAAGCTTTCTTT. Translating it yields CASVDRVGTEAFF.

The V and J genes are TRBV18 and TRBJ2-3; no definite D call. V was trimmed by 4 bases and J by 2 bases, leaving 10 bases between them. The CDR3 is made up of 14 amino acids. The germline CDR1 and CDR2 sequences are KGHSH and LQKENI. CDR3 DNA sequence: TGTGCCAGCTCACTTCAATATAACACAGATACGCAGTATTTT. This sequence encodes CASSLQYNTDTQYF.

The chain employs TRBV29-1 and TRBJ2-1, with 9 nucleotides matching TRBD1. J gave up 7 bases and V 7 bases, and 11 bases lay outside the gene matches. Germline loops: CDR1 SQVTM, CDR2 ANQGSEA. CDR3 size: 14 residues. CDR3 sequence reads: CSGGRTGARNEQFF. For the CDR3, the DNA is TGCAGCGGTGGGAGGACAGGGGCCCGGAATGAGCAGTTCTTC.

For the CDR3, the DNA is TGTGCCAGCAGTGAATGGCACTTTGGGGGTGGGTACGAGCAGTACTTC. This encodes CASSEWHFGGGYEQYF. This chain links TRBV6-1 with TRBJ2-7; D could derive from TRBD1 or TRBD2 (5 bases each). V was trimmed by 2 bases and J by 4 bases, leaving 18 bases between them. This CDR3 region has 16 residues. Looked up from germline, CDR1 is MNHNS and CDR2 is SASEGT.

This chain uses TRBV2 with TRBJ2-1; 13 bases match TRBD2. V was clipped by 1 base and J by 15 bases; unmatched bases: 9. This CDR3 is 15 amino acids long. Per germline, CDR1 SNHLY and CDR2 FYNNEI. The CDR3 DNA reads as TGTGCCAGCAGTGAAGTACTAGCGGGGGGGCCGAGCCGGTTCTTC. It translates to CASSEVLAGGPSRFF. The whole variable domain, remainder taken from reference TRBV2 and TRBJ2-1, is EPEVTQTPSHQVTQMGQEVILRCVPISNHLYFYWYRQILGQKVEFLVSFYNNEISEKSEIFDDQFSVERPDGSNFTLKIRSTKLEDSAMYFCASSEVLAGGPSRFFGPGTRLTVL.

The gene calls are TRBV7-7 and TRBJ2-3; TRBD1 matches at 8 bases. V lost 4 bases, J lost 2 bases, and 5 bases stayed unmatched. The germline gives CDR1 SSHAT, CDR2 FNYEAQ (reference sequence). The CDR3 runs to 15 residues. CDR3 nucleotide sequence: TGTGCCAGCAGCTCGGGACAGGCTGTCACAGATACGCAGTATTTT. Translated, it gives CASSSGQAVTDTQYF.

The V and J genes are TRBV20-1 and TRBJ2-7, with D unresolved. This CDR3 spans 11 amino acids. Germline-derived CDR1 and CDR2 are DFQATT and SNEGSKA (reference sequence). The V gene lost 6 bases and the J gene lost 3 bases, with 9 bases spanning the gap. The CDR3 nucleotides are TGCAGTGCCCCCTCCGGCTACGAGCAGTACTTC. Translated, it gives CSAPSGYEQYF.

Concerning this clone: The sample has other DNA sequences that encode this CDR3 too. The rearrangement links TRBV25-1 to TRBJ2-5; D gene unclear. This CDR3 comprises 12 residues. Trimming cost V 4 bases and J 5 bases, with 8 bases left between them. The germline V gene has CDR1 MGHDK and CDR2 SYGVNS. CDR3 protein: CASSAVRETQYF. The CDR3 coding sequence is TGTGCCAGCAGTGCGGTAAGGGAGACCCAGTACTTC.

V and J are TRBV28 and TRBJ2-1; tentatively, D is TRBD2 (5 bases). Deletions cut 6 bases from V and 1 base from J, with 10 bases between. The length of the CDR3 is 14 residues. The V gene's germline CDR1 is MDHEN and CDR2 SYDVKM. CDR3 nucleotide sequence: TGTGCCAGCAGCATACTAGGATCCTACAATGAGCAGTTCTTC. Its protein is CASSILGSYNEQFF.

CDR3 sequence: CASSLPPTDTQYF. The CDR3 bases are TGTGCCAGCAGCTTACCACCCACAGATACGCAGTATTTT. V usage is TRBV7-2 and J usage is TRBJ2-3; D is undetermined. Germline V lookup: CDR1 SGHTA, CDR2 FQGNSA. The CDR3 is made up of 13 amino acids. The V gene lost 2 bases and the J gene lost 2 bases, with 5 bases spanning the gap.

The CDR3 sequence: CASSLQEQGANVLTF. The CDR3 coding sequence is TGTGCCAGTAGCTTACAGGAGCAAGGGGCCAACGTCCTGACTTTC. The chain uses TRBV19 and TRBJ2-6; the D gene is possibly TRBD1 (5 bases). The germline gives CDR1 LNHDA, CDR2 SQIVND (reference sequence). CDR3 length equals 15 residues. V lost 6 bases and J 4 bases, leaving 13 bases between the germline ends.

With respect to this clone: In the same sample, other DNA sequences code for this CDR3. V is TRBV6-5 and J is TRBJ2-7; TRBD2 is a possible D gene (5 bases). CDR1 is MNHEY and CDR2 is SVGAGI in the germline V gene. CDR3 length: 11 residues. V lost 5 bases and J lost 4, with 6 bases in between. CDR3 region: CASSRGYEQYF. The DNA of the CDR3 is TGTGCCAGCAGTAGAGGGTACGAGCAGTACTTC.

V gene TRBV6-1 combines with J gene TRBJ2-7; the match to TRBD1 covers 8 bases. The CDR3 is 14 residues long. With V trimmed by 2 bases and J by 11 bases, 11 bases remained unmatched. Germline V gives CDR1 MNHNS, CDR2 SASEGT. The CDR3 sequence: CASSERWTGPPEYF. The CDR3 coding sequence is TGTGCCAGCAGTGAAAGGTGGACAGGGCCTCCAGAGTACTTC.

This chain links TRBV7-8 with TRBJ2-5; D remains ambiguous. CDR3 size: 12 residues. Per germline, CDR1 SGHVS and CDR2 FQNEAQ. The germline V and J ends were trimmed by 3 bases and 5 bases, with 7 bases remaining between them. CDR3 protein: CASSFVGETQYF. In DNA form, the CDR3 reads TGTGCCAGCAGCTTTGTTGGTGAGACCCAGTACTTC.

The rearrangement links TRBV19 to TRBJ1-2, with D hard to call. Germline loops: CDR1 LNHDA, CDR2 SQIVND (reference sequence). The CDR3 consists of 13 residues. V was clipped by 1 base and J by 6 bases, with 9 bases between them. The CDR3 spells CASSIATFDGYTF. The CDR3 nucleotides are TGTGCCAGTAGTATAGCGACATTCGATGGCTACACCTTC.

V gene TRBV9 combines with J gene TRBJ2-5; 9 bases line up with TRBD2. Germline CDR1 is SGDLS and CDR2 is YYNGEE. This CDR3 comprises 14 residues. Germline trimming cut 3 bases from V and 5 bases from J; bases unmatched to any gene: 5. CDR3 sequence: CASSASSGAETQYF. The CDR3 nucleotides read TGTGCCAGCAGCGCCTCTAGCGGGGCGGAGACCCAGTACTTC. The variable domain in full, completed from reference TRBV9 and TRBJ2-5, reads DSGVTQTPKHLITATGQRVTLRCSPRSGDLSVYWYQQSLDQGLQFLIQYYNGEERAKGNILERFSAQQFPDLHSELNLSSLELGDSALYFCASSASSGAETQYFGPGTRLLVL.

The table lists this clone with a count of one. The CDR3 region is CASSLGGQPQHF. The CDR3 nucleotides read TGTGCCAGCAGCCTGGGGGGTCAGCCCCAGCATTTT. The chain uses TRBV7-8 and TRBJ1-5; possible D gene TRBD1, 5 bases. The length of the CDR3 is 12 residues. Trimming cost V 5 bases and J 6 bases, with 8 bases left between them. CDR1 is SGHVS, CDR2 FQNEAQ, per germline.

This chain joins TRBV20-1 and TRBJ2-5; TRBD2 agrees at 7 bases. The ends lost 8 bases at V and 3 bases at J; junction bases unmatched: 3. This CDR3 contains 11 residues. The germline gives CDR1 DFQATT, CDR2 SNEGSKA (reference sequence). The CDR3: CSCAGEETQYF. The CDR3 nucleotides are TGCAGTTGCGCGGGAGAAGAGACCCAGTACTTC.

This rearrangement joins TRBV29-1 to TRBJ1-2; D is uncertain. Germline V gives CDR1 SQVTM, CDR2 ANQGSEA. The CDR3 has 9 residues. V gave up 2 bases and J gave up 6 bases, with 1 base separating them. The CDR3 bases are TGCAGCGTTGAAAATGGCTACACCTTC. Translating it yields CSVENGYTF.

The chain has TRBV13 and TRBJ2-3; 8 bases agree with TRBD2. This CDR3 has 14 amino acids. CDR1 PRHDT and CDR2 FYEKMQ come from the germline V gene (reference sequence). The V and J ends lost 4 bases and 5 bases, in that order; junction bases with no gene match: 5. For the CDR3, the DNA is TGTGCCAGCAGCTCGGGGGGGCCAGGAGATACGCAGTATTTT. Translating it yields CASSSGGPGDTQYF.

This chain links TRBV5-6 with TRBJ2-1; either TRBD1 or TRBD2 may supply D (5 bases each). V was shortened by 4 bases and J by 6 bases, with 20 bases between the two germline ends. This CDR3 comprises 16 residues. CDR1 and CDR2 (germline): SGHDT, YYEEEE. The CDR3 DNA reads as TGTGCCAGCAGCCCAAGCCCGGGGACGGCACTCAATGAGCAGTTCTTC. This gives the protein CASSPSPGTALNEQFF.

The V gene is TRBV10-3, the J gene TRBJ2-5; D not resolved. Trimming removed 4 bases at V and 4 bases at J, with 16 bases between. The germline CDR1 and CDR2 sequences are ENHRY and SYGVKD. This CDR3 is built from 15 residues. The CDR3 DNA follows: TGTGCCATCAGTGTTGACGCGGCCACGCCAGAGACCCAGTACTTC. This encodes CAISVDAATPETQYF.

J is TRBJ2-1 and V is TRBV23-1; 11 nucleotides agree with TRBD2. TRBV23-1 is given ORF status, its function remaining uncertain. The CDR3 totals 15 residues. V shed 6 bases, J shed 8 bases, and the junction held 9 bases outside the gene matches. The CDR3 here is CASSLSGGALDEQFF. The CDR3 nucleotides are TGCGCCAGCAGCCTTAGCGGGGGGGCCCTGGATGAGCAGTTCTTC.

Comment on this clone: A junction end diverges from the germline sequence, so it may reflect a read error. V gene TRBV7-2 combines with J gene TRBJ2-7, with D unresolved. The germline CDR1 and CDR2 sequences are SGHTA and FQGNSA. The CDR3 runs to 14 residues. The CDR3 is CASRSAMADPRFHF. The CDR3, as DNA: TGTGCCAGCAGATCAGCCATGGCAGACCCCCGATTCCACTTC.